This T cell receptor beta chain emerged from a study of blood T cells in healthy people across ages. The authors isolated at least 7 million PBMCs per sample. A second 7 to 11 cycle PCR used barcoded and J-beta primers. Every sample gave at least 2.5 million paired-end reads containing CDR3. TCRdb re-derived calls from the 5' RACE reads in MiXCR, one entry per CDR3 protein. This table holds about 1,600,000 distinct CDR3 sequences, about 40% found once. Findings and caveats of the study: The study found more naive CD4+ cells and higher diversity in long-lived than aged donors.

The CDR3 is 17 amino acids. V gave up 1 base and J gave up 2 bases; unmatched junction bases: 7. Germline lookup yields CDR1 KGHSH and CDR2 LQKENI. As for this clonotype: Its antigen is not known.

The sample consisted of blood. The receptor comes from a woman younger than 30 in good health. The genes are TRBV18 and TRBJ2-1; 8 bases are a match to TRBD2. The CDR3 nucleotides are TGTGCCAGCTCACCACTCTCAAGCGGGAGCACCTACAATGAGCAGTTCTTC. Translation gives CASSPLSSGSTYNEQFF.